This T cell receptor (beta chain) was sequenced for a study of T-cell reconstitution after alpha-beta-depleted transplantation in children. This clonotype has more than one count but fewer than ten. TCRbeta library construction was performed incorporating unique molecular identifiers. TCRdb itself ran the PCR reads through MiXCR, one entry per CDR3 protein. This repertoire shows hundreds of thousands of distinct CDR3 sequences, approximately 17% found once; its top ten account for 1.1%. The germline V gene has CDR1 DFQATT and CDR2 SNEGSKA (reference sequence). The CDR3 has 16 amino acids. The germline V and J ends were trimmed by 0 bases and 0 bases, with 12 bases remaining between them.

Sequenced material: PBMCs from the stem cell graft donor, taken from the stem cell graft. This sequence originates from a human donor who donated a stem cell graft to a child with acute myeloid leukemia. This chain links TRBV20-1 with TRBJ1-5, with D hard to call. As DNA, the CDR3 is TGCAGTGCTAGAGAATCGCGGGCTTATAGCAATCAGCCCCAGCATTTT. Encoded protein: CSARESRAYSNQPQHF.